This T cell receptor beta chain came from a study of cytomegalovirus exposure and HLA in healthy donors. Study observations and caveats: Most CMV-associated TCR beta chains were later found to appear HLA-restricted. For most TCR beta V segments, an earlier analysis put the productive rate at about 87% or about 30% of the time. Later on, an analysis tied 15,000 to 20,000 TCR beta sequences to HLA alleles at 0.05 false discovery rate.

Comment on this clone: What it recognizes is unknown.

The CDR3 length is 16 residues. J gave up 4 bases and V 0 bases, and 5 bases lay outside the gene matches. CDR1 and CDR2 from the germline V gene are MNHEY and SVGAGI. Primers for the PCR totalled 60 Vbeta and 13 Jbeta. Original processing methods: Around 11 million shared chains were among the 80 million or so unique TCR beta chains that a later analysis counted. Sequencing was performed with immunoSEQ multiplex PCR; in TCRdb, only in-frame clones are kept and a portion is missing. D and trimming were read from the DNA, whereas the V and J calls and clone size are those reported in that table. The sample has about 130,000 clones, 60% to 85% seen once.

The sequencing input was PBMCs. V is TRBV6-5 and J is TRBJ2-1, with 8 bases aligning to TRBD2. The receptor was isolated from a woman aged 18 to 35 in good health and CMV-seronegative. CDR3 nucleotides: TGTGCCAGCAGTTACTCGAACGCGGGAGGATACAATGAGCAGTTCTTC. Amino acid sequence: CASSYSNAGGYNEQFF.